This T cell receptor beta chain was recovered during a study of blood T cells in healthy people across ages. They isolated at least 7 million PBMCs from each sample. The CDR3 runs 13 residues. Germline-derived CDR1 and CDR2 are MNHEY and SVGAGI. A second about 7 to 11 cycle PCR used barcoded and J-beta primers. Through a template-switch adaptor with 12 random nucleotides, each cDNA molecule received a tag. TCRdb re-called the 5' RACE reads through MiXCR, storing one row per CDR3 protein. This table has about 1.6 million distinct CDR3 sequences, roughly 32% appearing once. Sequenced sample: blood. This receptor was obtained from a woman under 40 in good health. The V and J genes are TRBV6-5 and TRBJ2-4; D unclear. The closer fit of TRBJ2-7 to the DNA end suggests the J call may be wrong. The CDR3 DNA follows: TGTGCCAGCAGTTACAAGAGTAACTACGAGCAGTACTTC. Translated, it gives CASSYKSNYEQYF.